This T cell receptor beta chain derives from a study of response to subunit inactivated influenza vaccine. Overall study findings and caveats: Researchers suggested that each seasonal influenza vaccination recruits few new T cells.

The table lists this clonotype with a few counts. Its antigen is unknown. TCRdb passed the RT-PCR reads through MiXCR, listing each CDR3 protein once. This sample has some 850,000 distinct CDR3 sequences, with less than 20% found just once. The CDR3 extends over 15 amino acids. V gave up 6 bases and J gave up 4 bases, with 18 bases separating them. The rearrangement uses TRBV12-3 or TRBV12-4 and TRBJ2-5; D is perhaps TRBD1 (6 bases). The source of this sequence is a middle-aged man who received an inactivated influenza vaccine. The sequencing here drew on PBMCs from blood, taken approximately 5 days after vaccination. CDR3 region: CASSRNEGVRETQYF. The CDR3 DNA is TGTGCCAGCAGCCGGAACGAGGGGGTGAGAGAGACCCAGTACTTC.